This is a list of T cell receptor beta chains from one sample in a study of T-cell reconstitution after alpha-beta-depleted transplantation in children. TCRdb reanalysed the PCR reads using MiXCR and keeps one entry per CDR3 protein. The sample contains some 830,000 distinct CDR3 sequences, about 15% of which appear only once. The specimen was PBMCs, mostly from graft donor cells, collected 360 days after TCRalphabeta/CD19-depleted stem cell transplant. Receptor source: a male patient younger than 18 who had a stem cell transplant for acute lymphoblastic leukemia, so the T cells may come from the graft donor. CDR3s include the opening cysteine and the closing phenylalanine or tryptophan. Fields, in order: D gene, V gene, clone size, J gene, CDR3 protein, CDR3 DNA. A D gene is named only where the DNA matches it firmly. For some rows the clone size is stated as once, few or many, or as a class when expanded; others skip it.

d_call: TRBD1
v_call: TRBV29-1
clone_size: few
j_call: TRBJ1-1
cdr3_aa: CSVHRGTEAFF
cdr3_nt: TGCAGCGTACACAGGGGCACTGAAGCTTTCTTT

d_call: -
v_call: TRBV2
clone_size: -
j_call: TRBJ2-1
cdr3_aa: CASRDGLTDEQFF
cdr3_nt: TGTGCCAGCAGGGATGGGCTTACCGATGAGCAGTTCTTC

d_call: TRBD1
v_call: TRBV7-9
clone_size: few
j_call: TRBJ1-2
cdr3_aa: CASSQGQGARGYTF
cdr3_nt: TGTGCCAGCAGCCAGGGACAGGGGGCTCGAGGCTACACCTTC

d_call: TRBD1
v_call: TRBV2
clone_size: -
j_call: TRBJ2-5
cdr3_aa: CASSDGLGTGHSQTQYF
cdr3_nt: TGTGCCAGCAGTGACGGGCTGGGGACAGGTCATAGCCAGACCCAGTACTTC

d_call: TRBD2
v_call: TRBV7-9
clone_size: -
j_call: TRBJ2-5
cdr3_aa: CASRPSGSKGQETQYF
cdr3_nt: TGTGCCAGCAGACCTAGCGGGAGCAAGGGTCAAGAGACCCAGTACTTC

d_call: -
v_call: TRBV20-1
clone_size: -
j_call: TRBJ2-1
cdr3_aa: CSATQGLDGWYEQFF
cdr3_nt: TGCAGTGCCACCCAAGGACTCGACGGGTGGTATGAGCAGTTCTTC

d_call: -
v_call: TRBV24-1
clone_size: -
j_call: TRBJ2-3
cdr3_aa: CATSDVRFWGDTQYF
cdr3_nt: TGTGCCACCAGTGATGTCCGCTTCTGGGGGGATACGCAGTATTTT

d_call: -
v_call: TRBV5-1
clone_size: -
j_call: TRBJ2-5
cdr3_aa: CASLQEGTRVQETQYF
cdr3_nt: TGCGCCAGCCTGCAAGAGGGAACGAGGGTTCAAGAGACCCAGTACTTC

d_call: -
v_call: TRBV20-1
clone_size: few
j_call: TRBJ1-1
cdr3_aa: CSAVLNTEAFF
cdr3_nt: TGCAGTGCTGTCCTGAACACTGAAGCTTTCTTT

d_call: TRBD2
v_call: TRBV9
clone_size: -
j_call: TRBJ2-5
cdr3_aa: CASSVGSLAGNQETQYF
cdr3_nt: TGTGCCAGCAGCGTAGGTTCCCTAGCGGGAAACCAAGAGACCCAGTACTTC

d_call: TRBD2
v_call: TRBV9
clone_size: few
j_call: TRBJ2-7
cdr3_aa: CASSVLAGEGEQYF
cdr3_nt: TGTGCCAGCAGCGTACTAGCGGGAGAAGGCGAGCAGTACTTC

d_call: -
v_call: TRBV18
clone_size: -
j_call: TRBJ1-2
cdr3_aa: CASSPVGQSYGYTF
cdr3_nt: TGTGCCAGCTCACCGGTTGGACAGAGCTATGGCTACACCTTC

d_call: TRBD2
v_call: TRBV18
clone_size: -
j_call: TRBJ2-3
cdr3_aa: CASTRTSGRGTDTQYF
cdr3_nt: TGTGCCAGCACTCGGACTAGCGGGAGGGGCACAGATACGCAGTATTTT

d_call: -
v_call: TRBV27
clone_size: -
j_call: TRBJ2-5
cdr3_aa: CASSARPAGSWETQYF
cdr3_nt: TGTGCCAGCAGCGCTCGACCGGCGGGATCCTGGGAGACCCAGTACTTC

d_call: -
v_call: TRBV12-3/TRBV12-4
clone_size: -
j_call: TRBJ2-2
cdr3_aa: CASSPLPLRGPGELFF
cdr3_nt: TGTGCCAGCAGTCCTCTTCCCCTTCGGGGACCCGGGGAGCTGTTTTTT

d_call: TRBD2
v_call: TRBV20-1
clone_size: -
j_call: TRBJ2-2
cdr3_aa: CSALGRENTGELFF
cdr3_nt: TGCAGTGCTCTCGGGAGGGAGAACACCGGGGAGCTGTTTTTT

d_call: -
v_call: TRBV27
clone_size: few
j_call: TRBJ2-3
cdr3_aa: CASSFEGDLQYF
cdr3_nt: TGTGCCAGCAGTTTCGAGGGGGACTTGCAGTATTTT